The T cell receptor (beta chain) described here comes from a study of T cell responses to AZD1222 COVID-19 vaccine. Study-level points and caveats: Seropositive status at baseline applied to only 6 or 7 AZD1222 recipients.

Points on this clone: Its target is unknown.

The data were produced by immunoSEQ multiplex PCR, yet TCRdb's version contains in-frame clones alone and is incomplete. Of about 150,000 clones listed, roughly 90% are singletons. The CDR3 is 19 amino acids. V lost 4 bases to trimming and J lost 2 bases; unmatched junction nucleotides: 14. Germline V gives CDR1 SGHRS, CDR2 YFSETQ. The receptor was isolated from an adult in good health. J is TRBJ2-2 and V is TRBV5-1; 10 bases match TRBD1. The sample consisted of peripheral blood, taken on day 0 of AZD1222 vaccination. The CDR3 is CASSVPRTGGSKNTGELFF. CDR3 nucleotide sequence: TGCGCCAGCAGCGTACCCCGGACAGGGGGTTCCAAAAACACCGGGGAGCTGTTTTTT.